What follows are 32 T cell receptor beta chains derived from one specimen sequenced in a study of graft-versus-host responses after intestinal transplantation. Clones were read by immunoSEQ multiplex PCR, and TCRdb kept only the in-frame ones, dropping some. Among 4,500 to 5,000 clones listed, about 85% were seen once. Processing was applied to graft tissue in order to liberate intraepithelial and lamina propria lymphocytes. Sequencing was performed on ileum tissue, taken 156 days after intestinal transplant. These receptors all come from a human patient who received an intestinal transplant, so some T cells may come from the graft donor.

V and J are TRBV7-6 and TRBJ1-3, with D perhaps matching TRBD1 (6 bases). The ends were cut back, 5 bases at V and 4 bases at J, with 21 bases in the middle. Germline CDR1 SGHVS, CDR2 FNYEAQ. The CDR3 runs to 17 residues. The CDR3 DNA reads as TGTGCCAGCAGCCCAGGGGAAGGCTCCTGGGTGGGAAACACCATATATTTT. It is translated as CASSPGEGSWVGNTIYF.

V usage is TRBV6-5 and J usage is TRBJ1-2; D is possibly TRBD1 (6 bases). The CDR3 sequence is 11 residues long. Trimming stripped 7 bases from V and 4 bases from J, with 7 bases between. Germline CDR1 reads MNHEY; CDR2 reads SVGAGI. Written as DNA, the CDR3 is TGTGCCAGCATGGGGGCCTATGGCTACACCTTC. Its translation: CASMGAYGYTF.

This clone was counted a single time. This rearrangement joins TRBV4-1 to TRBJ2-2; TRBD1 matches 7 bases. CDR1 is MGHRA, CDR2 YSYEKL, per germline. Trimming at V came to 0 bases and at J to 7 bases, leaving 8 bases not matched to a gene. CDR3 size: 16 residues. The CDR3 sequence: CASSQDGQAMIGELFF. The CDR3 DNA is TGCGCCAGCAGCCAAGATGGACAGGCGATGATCGGGGAGCTGTTTTTT.

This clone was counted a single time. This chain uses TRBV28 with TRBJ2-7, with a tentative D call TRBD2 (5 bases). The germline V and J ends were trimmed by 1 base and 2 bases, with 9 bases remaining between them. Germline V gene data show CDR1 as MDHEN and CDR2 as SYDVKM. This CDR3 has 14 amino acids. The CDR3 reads CASSLSGVPYEQYF. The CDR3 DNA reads TGTGCCAGCAGTTTATCCGGGGTCCCCTACGAGCAGTACTTC.

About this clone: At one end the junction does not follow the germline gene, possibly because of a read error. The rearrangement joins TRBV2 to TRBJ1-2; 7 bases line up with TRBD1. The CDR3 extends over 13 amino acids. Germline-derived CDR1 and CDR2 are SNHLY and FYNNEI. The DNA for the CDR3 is TGTGCCAGCAGTTTTTCTCCCTTAACAGGGGAACGGTTC. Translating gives CASSFSPLTGERF.

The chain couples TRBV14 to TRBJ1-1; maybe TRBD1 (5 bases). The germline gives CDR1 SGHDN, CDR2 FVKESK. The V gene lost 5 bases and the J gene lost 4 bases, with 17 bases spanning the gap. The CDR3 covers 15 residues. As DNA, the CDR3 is TGTGCCAGCAGCTCGTTGGCCGGGGCGGGCACTGAAGCTTTCTTT. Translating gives CASSSLAGAGTEAFF.

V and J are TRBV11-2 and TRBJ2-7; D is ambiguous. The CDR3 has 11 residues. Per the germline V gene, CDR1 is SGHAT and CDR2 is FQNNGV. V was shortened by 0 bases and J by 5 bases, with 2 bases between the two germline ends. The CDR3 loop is CASSLDNEQYF. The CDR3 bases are TGTGCCAGCAGCTTAGACAACGAGCAGTACTTC.

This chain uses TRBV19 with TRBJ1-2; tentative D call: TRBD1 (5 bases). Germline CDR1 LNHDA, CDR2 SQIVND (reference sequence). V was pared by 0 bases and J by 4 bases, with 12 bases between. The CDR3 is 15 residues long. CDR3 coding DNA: TGTGCCAGTAGTATAGAAGACAGTGTATCCTATGGCTACACCTTC. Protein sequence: CASSIEDSVSYGYTF. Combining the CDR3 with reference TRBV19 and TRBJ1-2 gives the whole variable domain DGGITQSPKYLFRKEGQNVTLSCEQNLNHDAMYWYRQDPGQGLRLIYYSQIVNDFQKGDIAEGYSVSREKKESFPLTVTSAQKNPTAFYLCASSIEDSVSYGYTFGSGTRLTVV.

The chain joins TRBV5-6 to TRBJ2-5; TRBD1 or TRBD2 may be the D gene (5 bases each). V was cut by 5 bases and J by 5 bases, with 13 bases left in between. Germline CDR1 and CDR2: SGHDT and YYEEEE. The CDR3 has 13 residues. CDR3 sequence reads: CASRRGWGETQYF. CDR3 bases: TGTGCCAGCAGGAGGGGATGGGGGGAGACCCAGTACTTC.

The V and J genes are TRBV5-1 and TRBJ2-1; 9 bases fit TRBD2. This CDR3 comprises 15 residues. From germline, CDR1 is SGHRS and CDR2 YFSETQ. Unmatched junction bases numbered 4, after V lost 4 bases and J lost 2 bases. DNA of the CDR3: TGCGCCAGCAGCAGGAGCGGGGGGACCTACAATGAGCAGTTCTTC. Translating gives CASSRSGGTYNEQFF.

The CDR3 is CASGTVRSGNTIYF. In nucleotides, the CDR3 is TGTGCCAGCGGGACAGTTCGCTCTGGAAACACCATATATTTT. This rearrangement joins TRBV6-1 to TRBJ1-3, with 7 bases fitting TRBD1. This CDR3 has 14 amino acids. Unmatched junction bases numbered 4, after V lost 8 bases and J lost 0 bases. Germline CDR1 reads MNHNS; CDR2 reads SASEGT.

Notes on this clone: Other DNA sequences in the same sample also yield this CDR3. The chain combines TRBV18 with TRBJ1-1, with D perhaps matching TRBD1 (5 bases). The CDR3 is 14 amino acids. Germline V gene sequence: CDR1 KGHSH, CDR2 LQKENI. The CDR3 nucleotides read TGTGCTGGTGCCGAGGACAACATGAACACTGAAGCTTTCTTT. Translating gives CAGAEDNMNTEAFF.

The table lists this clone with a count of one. The CDR3: CASNHPWLGQGIGAFF. CDR3 DNA sequence: TGCGCCAGCAACCACCCATGGCTAGGGCAGGGTATCGGAGCTTTCTTT. The V gene is TRBV4-1, the J gene TRBJ1-1; D may be TRBD1 (5 bases). This CDR3 region has 16 residues. V lost 7 bases and J 10 bases, leaving 28 bases between the germline ends. Looked up from germline, CDR1 is MGHRA and CDR2 is YSYEKL.

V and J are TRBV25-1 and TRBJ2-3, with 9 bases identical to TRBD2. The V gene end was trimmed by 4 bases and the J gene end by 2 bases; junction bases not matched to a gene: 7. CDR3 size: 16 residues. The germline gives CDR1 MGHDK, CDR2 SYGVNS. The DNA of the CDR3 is TGTGCCAGCAGTGTAGGCAGCGGGGGGATCACAGATACGCAGTATTTT. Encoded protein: CASSVGSGGITDTQYF.

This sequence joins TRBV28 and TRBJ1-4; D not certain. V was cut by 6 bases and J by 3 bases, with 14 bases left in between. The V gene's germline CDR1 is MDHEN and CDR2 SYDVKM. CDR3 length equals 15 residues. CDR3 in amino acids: CASSRRIGANEKLFF. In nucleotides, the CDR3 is TGTGCCAGCAGCCGAAGGATCGGGGCTAATGAAAAACTGTTTTTT.

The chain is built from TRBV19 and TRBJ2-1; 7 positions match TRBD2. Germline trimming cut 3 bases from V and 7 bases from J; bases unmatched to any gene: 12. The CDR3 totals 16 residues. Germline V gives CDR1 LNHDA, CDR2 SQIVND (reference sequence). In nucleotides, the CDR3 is TGTGCCAGTAGTATCACCGGGACTATCCCTTTTAATGAGCAGTTCTTC. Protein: CASSITGTIPFNEQFF.

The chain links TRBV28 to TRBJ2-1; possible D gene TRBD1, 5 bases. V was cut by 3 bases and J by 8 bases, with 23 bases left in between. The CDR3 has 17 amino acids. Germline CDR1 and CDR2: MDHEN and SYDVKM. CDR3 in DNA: TGTGCCAGCAGTTTTCTGTTGAGACAGCAACTATCGGATGAGCAGTTCTTC. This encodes CASSFLLRQQLSDEQFF. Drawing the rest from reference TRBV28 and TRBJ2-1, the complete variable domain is DVKVTQSSRYLVKRTGEKVFLECVQDMDHENMFWYRQDPGLGLRLIYFSYDVKMKEKGDIPEGYSVSREKKERFSLILESASTNQTSMYLCASSFLLRQQLSDEQFFGPGTRLTVL.

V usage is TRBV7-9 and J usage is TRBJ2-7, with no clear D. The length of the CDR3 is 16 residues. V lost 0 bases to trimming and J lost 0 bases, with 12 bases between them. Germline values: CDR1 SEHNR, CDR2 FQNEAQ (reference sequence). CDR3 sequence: CASSLAAGPSSYEQYF. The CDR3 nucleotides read TGTGCCAGCAGCTTAGCAGCAGGCCCTTCCTCCTACGAGCAGTACTTC.

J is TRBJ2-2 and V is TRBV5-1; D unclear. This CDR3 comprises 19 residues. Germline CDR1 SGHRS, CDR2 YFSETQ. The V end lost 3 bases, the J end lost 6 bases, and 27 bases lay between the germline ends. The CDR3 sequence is CASSSTGRLLRTNAGELFF. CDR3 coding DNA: TGCGCCAGCAGCTCAACCGGACGTCTGCTCCGAACAAACGCCGGGGAGCTGTTTTTT.

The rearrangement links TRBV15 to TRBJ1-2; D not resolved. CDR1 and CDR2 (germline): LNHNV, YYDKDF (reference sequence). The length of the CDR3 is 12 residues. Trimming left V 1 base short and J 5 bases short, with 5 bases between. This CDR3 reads CATSRGGYGYTF. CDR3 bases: TGTGCCACCAGCAGAGGAGGATATGGCTACACCTTC.

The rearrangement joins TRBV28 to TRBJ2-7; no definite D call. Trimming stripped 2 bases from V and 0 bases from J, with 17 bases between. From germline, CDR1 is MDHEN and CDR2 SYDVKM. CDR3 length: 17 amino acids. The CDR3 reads CASSLPLVVATSYEQYF. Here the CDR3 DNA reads TGTGCCAGCAGTTTACCCCTTGTGGTAGCTACCTCCTACGAGCAGTACTTC.

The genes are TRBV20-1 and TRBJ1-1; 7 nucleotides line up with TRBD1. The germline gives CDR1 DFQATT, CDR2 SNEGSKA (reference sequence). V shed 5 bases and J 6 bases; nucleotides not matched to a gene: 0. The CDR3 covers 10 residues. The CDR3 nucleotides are TGCAGTGCTGGACAGGCTGAAGCTTTCTTT. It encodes CSAGQAEAFF.

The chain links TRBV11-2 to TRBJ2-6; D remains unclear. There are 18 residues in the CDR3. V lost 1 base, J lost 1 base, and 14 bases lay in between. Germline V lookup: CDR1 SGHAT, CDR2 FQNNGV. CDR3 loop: CASSLVILGLSGANVLTF. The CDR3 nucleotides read TGTGCCAGCAGCTTAGTAATTTTGGGTCTGTCTGGGGCCAACGTCCTGACTTTC.

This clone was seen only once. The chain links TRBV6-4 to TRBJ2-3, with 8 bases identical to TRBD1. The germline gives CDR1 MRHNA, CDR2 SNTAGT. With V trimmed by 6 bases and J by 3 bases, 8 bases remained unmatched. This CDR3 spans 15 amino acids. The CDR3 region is CASRGQQGETDTQYF. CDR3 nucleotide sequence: TGTGCCAGCAGGGGACAACAGGGGGAAACAGATACGCAGTATTTT.

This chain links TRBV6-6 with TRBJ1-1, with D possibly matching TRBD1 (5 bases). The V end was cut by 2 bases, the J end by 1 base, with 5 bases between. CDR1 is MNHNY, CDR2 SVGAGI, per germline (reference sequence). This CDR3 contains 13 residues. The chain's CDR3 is CASSYTGNTEAFF. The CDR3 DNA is TGTGCCAGCAGTTACACAGGGAACACTGAAGCTTTCTTT.

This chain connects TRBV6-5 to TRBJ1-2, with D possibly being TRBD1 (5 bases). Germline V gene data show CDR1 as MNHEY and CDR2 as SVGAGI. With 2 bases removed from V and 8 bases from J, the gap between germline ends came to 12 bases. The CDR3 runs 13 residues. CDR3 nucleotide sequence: TGTGCCAGCAGTTACATGGCAGGGAGAGGCTACACCTTC. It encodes CASSYMAGRGYTF.

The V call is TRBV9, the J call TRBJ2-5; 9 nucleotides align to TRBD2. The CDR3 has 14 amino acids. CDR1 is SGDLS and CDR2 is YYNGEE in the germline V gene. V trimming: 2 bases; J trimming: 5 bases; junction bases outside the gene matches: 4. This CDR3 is CASSVPGLAETQYF. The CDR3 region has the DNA TGTGCCAGCAGCGTTCCAGGACTAGCGGAGACCCAGTACTTC. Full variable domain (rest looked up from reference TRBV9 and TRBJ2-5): DSGVTQTPKHLITATGQRVTLRCSPRSGDLSVYWYQQSLDQGLQFLIQYYNGEERAKGNILERFSAQQFPDLHSELNLSSLELGDSALYFCASSVPGLAETQYFGPGTRLLVL.

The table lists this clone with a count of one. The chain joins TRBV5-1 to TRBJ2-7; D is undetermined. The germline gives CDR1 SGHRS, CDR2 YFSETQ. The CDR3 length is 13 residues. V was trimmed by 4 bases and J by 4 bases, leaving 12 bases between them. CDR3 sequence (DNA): TGCGCCAGCAGCCCCTCTTTTGGGTACGAGCAGTACTTC. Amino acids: CASSPSFGYEQYF. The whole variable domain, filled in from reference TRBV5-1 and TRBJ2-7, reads KAGVTQTPRYLIKTRGQQVTLSCSPISGHRSVSWYQQTPGQGLQFLFEYFSETQRNKGNFPGRFSGRQFSNSRSEMNVSTLELGDSALYLCASSPSFGYEQYFGPGTRLTVT.

As DNA, the CDR3 is TGTGCCAGCAGTGAAGGTATGGGAAGCGGCTACGAGCAGTACTTC. This gives the protein CASSEGMGSGYEQYF. This chain links TRBV6-1 with TRBJ2-7, with D perhaps TRBD2 (5 bases). Trimming took off 1 base at V and 3 bases at J, with 13 bases between the two ends. Germline lookup yields CDR1 MNHNS and CDR2 SASEGT. The CDR3 spans 15 residues.

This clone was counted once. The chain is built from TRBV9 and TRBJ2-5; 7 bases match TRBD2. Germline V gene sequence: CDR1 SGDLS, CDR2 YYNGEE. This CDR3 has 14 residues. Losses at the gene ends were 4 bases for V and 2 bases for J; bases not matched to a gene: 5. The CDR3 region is CASSLGLVQETQYF. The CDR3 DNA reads TGTGCCAGCAGCCTTGGACTAGTTCAAGAGACCCAGTACTTC.

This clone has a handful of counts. CDR3 nucleotide sequence: TGTGCCAGCAGTGAAGGGACAGGGGCTGAAAAACTGTTTTTT. Its protein is CASSEGTGAEKLFF. The V call is TRBV6-1, the J call TRBJ1-4, with 9 bases identical to TRBD1. The CDR3 length is 14 residues. J was trimmed by 7 bases and V by 1 base; bases with no gene match: 1. Germline loops: CDR1 MNHNS, CDR2 SASEGT.

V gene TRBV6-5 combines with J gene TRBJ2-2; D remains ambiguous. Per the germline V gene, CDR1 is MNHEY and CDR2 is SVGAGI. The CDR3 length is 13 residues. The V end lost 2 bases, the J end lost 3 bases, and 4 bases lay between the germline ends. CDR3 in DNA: TGTGCCAGCAGTTACAGGGACACCGGGGAGCTGTTTTTT. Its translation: CASSYRDTGELFF.